The rows below give T cell receptor beta chains drawn from one sample of a study of OX40 agonist ivuxolimab in advanced cancers. The repertoire was sequenced with immunoSEQ multiplex PCR; TCRdb's copy has only in-frame clones and lacks some. The sample has about 76,000 clones, roughly 88% seen once. The sequencing here drew on CD4+ or CD8+ T cells sorted from blood, taken in a trial of the OX40 agonist ivuxolimab. The receptors were sampled from an adult with an advanced solid tumor such as melanoma, head and neck, liver or kidney cancer. Both conserved end residues are part of each CDR3. D genes are given only for firm matches. For some rows the clone size is stated as once, few or many, or as a class when expanded; others skip it.

D gene,J gene,clone size,V gene,CDR3 length,CDR3 DNA,CDR3 protein
-,TRBJ2-5,-,TRBV4-3,13,TGCGCCAGCAGTCCATCTCCTCAAGAGACCCAGTACTTC,CASSPSPQETQYF
-,TRBJ2-7,-,TRBV7-8,16,TGTGCCAGCAGCTTAGTGGGAGGCCAGTCTACCTACGAGCAGTACTTC,CASSLVGGQSTYEQYF
-,TRBJ2-3,-,TRBV28,14,TGTGCCAGCAGTCCCCAACTTAGCACAGATACGCAGTATTTT,CASSPQLSTDTQYF
TRBD2,TRBJ2-3,-,TRBV12-5,21,TGTGCTAGTGGGTCTTGGTATAGCCCGACCTTAGCGGGGGCTAGCACAGATACGCAGTATTTT,CASGSWYSPTLAGASTDTQYF
TRBD2,TRBJ2-7,-,TRBV19,15,TGTGCCAGTAGTATAGATCATTGGGGAGGGTACGAGCAGTACTTC,CASSIDHWGGYEQYF
TRBD1,TRBJ1-2,-,TRBV7-2,14,TGTGCCAGCAGCTTAGCCGGGACAGGGAAAGGCTACACCTTC,CASSLAGTGKGYTF
TRBD1,TRBJ2-7,-,TRBV6-1,13,TGTGCCAGCAGTCGACAGGGCCTCGGCGAGCAGTACTTC,CASSRQGLGEQYF
-,TRBJ1-1,medium-sized,TRBV20-1,11,TGCAGTGCGTTGGGGGACACTGAAGCTTTCTTT,CSALGDTEAFF
TRBD1,TRBJ1-4,-,TRBV7-9,14,TGTGCCAGCAGCTTAGGGACAGGGGCTGAAAAACTGTTTTTT,CASSLGTGAEKLFF
-,TRBJ2-7,-,TRBV7-2,16,TGTGCCAGCAGCTTAGCGCCGGGACACTCCTCCTACGAGCAGTACTTC,CASSLAPGHSSYEQYF
TRBD1,TRBJ2-3,-,TRBV18,15,TGTGCCAGCTCACCACCGGCCCAGGGGGCGGATACGCAGTATTTT,CASSPPAQGADTQYF
-,TRBJ2-3,-,TRBV11-2,15,TGTGCCAGCAGCTTAGGTATTGGCGGGACAGATACGCAGTATTTT,CASSLGIGGTDTQYF
-,TRBJ1-1,-,TRBV7-2,14,TGTGCCAGCAGCTTGCAAGGGTGGAACACTGAAGCTTTCTTT,CASSLQGWNTEAFF
-,TRBJ2-7,-,TRBV7-8,16,TGTGCCAGCAGCTTAAGTCTGGCCACAGAAAACTACGAGCAGTACTTC,CASSLSLATENYEQYF
-,TRBJ2-4,-,TRBV6-5,13,TGTGCCAGCAGCGACATAAAACGTGACATTCAGTACTTC,CASSDIKRDIQYF
-,TRBJ1-5,-,TRBV27,13,TGTGCCAGCAGTTACGGTTTCAATCAGCCCCAGCATTTT,CASSYGFNQPQHF
-,TRBJ1-6,-,TRBV2,13,TGTGCCAGCAGTGCAGGATCCAATTCACCCCTCCACTTT,CASSAGSNSPLHF
TRBD2,TRBJ2-7,-,TRBV6-1,16,TGTGCCAGCAGTGAAGCCCGCGGGGGGGCGATGAACGAGCAGTACTTC,CASSEARGGAMNEQYF
-,TRBJ1-2,-,TRBV6-1,14,TGTGCCAGCAGTGAAGCGTTGGGAAGAGGAGGCTACACCTTC,CASSEALGRGGYTF
-,TRBJ1-2,once,TRBV19,16,TGTGCCAGTAGACTCGGCGCGGGGTTAGCTAACTATGGCTACACCTTC,CASRLGAGLANYGYTF
-,TRBJ2-7,-,TRBV21-1,16,TGTGCCAGCAGCAAAGAGTTCGGAGGAGTTGCCTACGAGCAGTACTTC,CASSKEFGGVAYEQYF
TRBD1,TRBJ1-2,-,TRBV19,15,TGTGCCAGTAGTTCTTCCTCGACAGGGAACTATGGCTACACCTTC,CASSSSSTGNYGYTF
-,TRBJ2-1,-,TRBV5-1,13,TGCGCCAGCAGCCTGGACGGAAACAATGAGCAGTTCTTC,CASSLDGNNEQFF
-,TRBJ2-5,-,TRBV4-1,18,TGCGCCAGCAGCCAAGATACCGGGACTCCCCAGGTGGGGGAGACCCAGTACTTC,CASSQDTGTPQVGETQYF
-,TRBJ1-2,many,TRBV18,12,TGTGCCAGCTCTGACAATAACTATGGCTACACCTTC,CASSDNNYGYTF
TRBD2,TRBJ2-5,-,TRBV4-1,14,TGCGCCAGCAGCCCCTGGACTAGTCAAGAGACCCAGTACTTC,CASSPWTSQETQYF
-,TRBJ1-4,-,TRBV27,13,TGTGCCAGCAGGGACCCCTCATTCGAAAAACTGTTTTTT,CASRDPSFEKLFF
-,TRBJ1-3,-,TRBV6-5,14,TGTGCCAGCAGTTACCGAGGGCCTGGAAACACCATATATTTT,CASSYRGPGNTIYF
-,TRBJ2-1,-,TRBV6-4,13,TGTGCCAGCAGTGACTCTAATTCAGGAGAGCAGTTCTTC,CASSDSNSGEQFF
TRBD2,TRBJ2-1,-,TRBV7-2,15,TGTGCCAGCAGCTTAGTCGGGGGGAACTACAATGAGCAGTTCTTC,CASSLVGGNYNEQFF
-,TRBJ1-2,-,TRBV4-1,14,TGCGCCAGCAGCCAAGGGGAAGGGAGGTATGGCTACACCTTC,CASSQGEGRYGYTF
-,TRBJ2-1,-,TRBV6-7,17,TGTGCCAGCAGTTACTCATGGGACGCGTCCTCCTACAATGAGCAGTTCTTC,CASSYSWDASSYNEQFF
TRBD1,TRBJ1-1,-,TRBV5-6,14,TGTGCCAGCAGCTATAGACAGGGGGGATCTATAGCTTTCTTT,CASSYRQGGSIAFF
TRBD1,TRBJ1-2,-,TRBV7-2,15,TGTGCCAGCAGCCCTCAGGACAGGGCGAACTATGGCTACACCTTC,CASSPQDRANYGYTF
TRBD2,TRBJ2-3,-,TRBV29-1,15,TGCAGCGTCACTAGCGGGGGGACTAGCACAGATACGCAGTATTTT,CSVTSGGTSTDTQYF
TRBD1,TRBJ1-2,-,TRBV4-2,15,TGTGCCAGCAGCACTTCGGGACAGACTAACTATGGCTACACCTTC,CASSTSGQTNYGYTF
-,TRBJ2-1,-,TRBV6-5,11,TGTGCCAGCAGTTACATCGATGAGCAGTTCTTC,CASSYIDEQFF
-,TRBJ1-3,-,TRBV18,15,TGTGCCAGCTCGCCCCGCTCAGATTCTGGAAACACCATATATTTT,CASSPRSDSGNTIYF
-,TRBJ2-7,-,TRBV18,15,TGTGCCAGCTCACCCGGGCAGGCCAACCTCTACGAGCAGTACTTC,CASSPGQANLYEQYF
TRBD1,TRBJ1-1,-,TRBV7-9,17,TGTGCCAGCAGCTTAATGGGGACAGGGGGCAAGAACACTGAAGCTTTCTTT,CASSLMGTGGKNTEAFF
TRBD2,TRBJ2-7,-,TRBV19,13,TGTGCCAGTAGTACGGACGGCCCGGGGGGGCAGTACTTC,CASSTDGPGGQYF
TRBD1,TRBJ1-4,-,TRBV27,15,TGTGCCAGCAGTGGGATGACAGGGGGTGATGAAAAACTGTTTTTT,CASSGMTGGDEKLFF
-,TRBJ1-5,-,TRBV7-2,16,TGTGCCAGCAGCCCAGGGCCGAACAGGGGCAATCAGCCCCAGCATTTT,CASSPGPNRGNQPQHF
-,TRBJ1-1,few,TRBV5-1,14,TGCGCCAGCAGCTCCGAAGGGGTTTACACTGAAGCTTTCTTT,CASSSEGVYTEAFF
-,TRBJ1-2,few,TRBV10-1,12,TGCGCCAGCACAGGGAGGAACTATGGCTACACCTTC,CASTGRNYGYTF
-,TRBJ2-1,-,TRBV9,16,TGTGCCAGCAGCCCATATACGGGCACTGTGATGGGTGAGCAGTTCTTC,CASSPYTGTVMGEQFF
TRBD2,TRBJ2-1,-,TRBV29-1,18,TGCAGCGTTGGTTGGTTAGCGGGAGAGAGGAGCTCCTACAATGAGCAGTTCTTC,CSVGWLAGERSSYNEQFF
-,TRBJ2-1,-,TRBV11-3,13,TGTGCCAGCAGGGGAACTGCCGAGGATGAGCAGTTCTTC,CASRGTAEDEQFF
TRBD1,TRBJ2-5,-,TRBV7-2,17,TGTGCCCCCCGGGACAGCGGACAACCTTGGGGTTGGGAGACCCAGTACTTC,CAPRDSGQPWGWETQYF
-,TRBJ2-2,-,TRBV6-4,15,TGTGCCAGCAGCGAACTAGCATGGGGCACCGGGGAGCTGTTTTTT,CASSELAWGTGELFF
TRBD2,TRBJ2-2,-,TRBV7-2,16,TGTGCCAGCAGCTCCCAGACTAGCGGGAGCACCGGGGAGCTGTTTTTT,CASSSQTSGSTGELFF
-,TRBJ2-5,-,TRBV5-1,13,TGCGCCAGCAGTTATCAGGGCCCAGAGACCCAGTACTTC,CASSYQGPETQYF
-,TRBJ2-5,-,TRBV5-4,14,TGTGCCAGCAGCCTGGACGCCCAGTCGGAGACCCAGTACTTC,CASSLDAQSETQYF